These 12 T cell receptor beta chains came from one sample sequenced in a study of blood T cell repertoires in COVID-19. The data were produced by immunoSEQ multiplex PCR, yet TCRdb's version contains in-frame clones alone and is incomplete. This table holds more than 35,000 clones, over 75% found once. The sequencing sample was made of peripheral blood. The origin of the receptors is a man in his thirties or forties with active or convalescent COVID-19.

The chain couples TRBV5-6 to TRBJ2-6, with a tentative D call TRBD2 (6 bases). The CDR3 runs to 17 residues. Germline V gene sequence: CDR1 SGHDT, CDR2 YYEEEE. The V end lost 0 bases, the J end lost 0 bases, and 10 bases lay between the germline ends. The CDR3 sequence is CASSLVGLVSGANVLTF. CDR3 sequence (DNA): TGTGCCAGCAGCTTGGTGGGACTCGTCTCTGGGGCCAACGTCCTGACTTTC.

This sequence joins TRBV19 and TRBJ2-2; D is possibly TRBD1 (6 bases). V was clipped by 7 bases and J by 0 bases, with 12 bases between them. This CDR3 is 15 amino acids long. Germline CDR1 is LNHDA and CDR2 is SQIVND (reference sequence). The DNA for the CDR3 is TGTGCCAGTACCCGGGACACCTCGAACACCGGGGAGCTGTTTTTT. Translated, it gives CASTRDTSNTGELFF.

The V gene is TRBV11-3, the J gene TRBJ2-3; D might be TRBD2 (5 bases). Germline values: CDR1 SGHNT, CDR2 YENEEA. The CDR3 has 17 amino acids. Trimming removed 3 bases at V and 1 base at J, with 17 bases between. CDR3 bases: TGTGCCAGCAGCTTGGCCGACTGGTTGAGGGGCACAGATACGCAGTATTTT. Protein: CASSLADWLRGTDTQYF.

This sequence joins TRBV30 and TRBJ1-4; D perhaps matches TRBD1 (5 bases). V dropped 0 bases and J dropped 8 bases, with 13 bases sitting between them. CDR1 is GTSNPN, CDR2 SVGIG, per germline (reference sequence). CDR3 size: 14 residues. The CDR3 sequence is CAWSVPGGSEKLFF. CDR3 coding DNA: TGTGCCTGGAGTGTACCCGGGGGGAGCGAAAAACTGTTTTTT.

The CDR3 spells CSVDQGMNTEAFF. The CDR3 DNA is TGCAGCGTTGATCAGGGTATGAACACTGAAGCTTTCTTT. V is TRBV29-1 and J is TRBJ1-1, with D possibly matching TRBD1 (5 bases). This CDR3 comprises 13 residues. V shed 3 bases and J shed 0 bases, with 8 bases lying between them. Germline V gene sequence: CDR1 SQVTM, CDR2 ANQGSEA. The entire variable domain, with the rest obtained from reference TRBV29-1 and TRBJ1-1, is as follows: SAVISQKPSRDICQRGTSLTIQCQVDSQVTMMFWYRQQPGQSLTLIATANQGSEATYESGFVIDKFPISRPNLTFSTLTVSNMSPEDSSIYLCSVDQGMNTEAFFGQGTRLTVV.

V gene TRBV14 combines with J gene TRBJ2-2; 8 positions match TRBD2. J lost 5 bases, V lost 4 bases, and 6 bases had no gene match. Germline V gene data show CDR1 as SGHDN and CDR2 as FVKESK. The CDR3 has 15 residues. The CDR3 spells CASSLSGSWTGELFF. DNA of the CDR3: TGTGCCAGCAGCCTCAGCGGGAGTTGGACCGGGGAGCTGTTTTTT.

The chain carries TRBV19 and TRBJ1-5; D is unclear. The CDR3 sequence is 17 residues long. The germline V gene has CDR1 LNHDA and CDR2 SQIVND (reference sequence). The V gene lost 3 bases and the J gene lost 1 base, with 16 bases spanning the gap. This chain's CDR3 is CASSMITASVSNQPQHF. Here the CDR3 DNA reads TGTGCCAGTAGTATGATCACAGCCTCCGTGAGCAATCAGCCCCAGCATTTT.

The chain has TRBV28 and TRBJ2-1; 9 bases map to TRBD2. The CDR3 is made up of 18 amino acids. J lost 0 bases, V lost 5 bases, and 11 bases had no gene match. The germline CDR1 and CDR2 sequences are MDHEN and SYDVKM. The CDR3 sequence is CASSTQRGALGSYNEQFF. The CDR3 bases are TGTGCCAGCAGTACCCAGCGGGGGGCCCTCGGCTCCTACAATGAGCAGTTCTTC.

The CDR3 sequence is CASSPLDRGSNQPQHF. The CDR3 DNA follows: TGTGCCAGCAGTCCTCTCGACAGGGGTAGCAATCAGCCCCAGCATTTT. This chain connects TRBV27 to TRBJ1-5, with TRBD1 identical over 8 bases. The CDR3 extends over 16 amino acids. After removal of 5 bases from V and 0 bases from J, the junction contained 6 bases not matched to a gene. Per germline, CDR1 MNHEY and CDR2 SMNVEV (reference sequence).

The chain employs TRBV7-2 and TRBJ1-3; 9 bases are shared with TRBD1. This CDR3 has 15 amino acids. From germline, CDR1 is SGHTA and CDR2 FQGNSA. The V gene end was trimmed by 3 bases and the J gene end by 4 bases; junction bases not matched to a gene: 4. The CDR3 sequence is CASSFGTGKGNTIYF. The DNA of the CDR3 is TGTGCCAGCAGCTTTGGGACAGGGAAAGGAAACACCATATATTTT.

The CDR3 is CASSFLGLAGGSSYNEQFF. In DNA form, the CDR3 reads TGTGCCAGCAGCTTCTTGGGACTAGCGGGGGGGAGCTCCTACAATGAGCAGTTCTTC. The chain carries TRBV7-9 and TRBJ2-1; 16 nucleotides line up with TRBD2. The CDR3 contains 19 residues. The trim removed 3 bases at V and 0 bases at J, leaving 5 bases unmatched. The germline gives CDR1 SEHNR, CDR2 FQNEAQ (reference sequence).

CDR3 bases: TGCGCCAGCAGCGGAACAGGGAGTAGCACAGATACGCAGTATTTT. This gives the protein CASSGTGSSTDTQYF. This rearrangement joins TRBV5-1 to TRBJ2-3, with D possibly TRBD1 on 6 matching bases. Germline lookup yields CDR1 SGHRS and CDR2 YFSETQ. The V end lost 4 bases, the J end lost 0 bases, and 12 bases lay between the germline ends. The CDR3 spans 15 residues.